These T cell receptor beta chains were read from a single sample in a study of read filtering for tumor transcriptome and immune sequencing. TCRdb ran MiXCR on the reads and lists one entry per CDR3 protein. The sample includes 65,000 or so distinct CDR3 sequences, approximately 18% of them seen just once. The sequencing sample was made of a population of CD138-negative cells sorted from bone marrow. These receptors came from a donor aged 40 or older with multiple myeloma. CDR3s include the opening cysteine and the closing phenylalanine or tryptophan. The D gene is left open where the match is weak. Only some rows state a clone size, as once, few, many or a class for expanded clones.

d_gene: -
len: 14
j_gene: TRBJ1-1
abundance: many
v_gene: TRBV25-1
CDR3aa: CASSASLMGTEAFF
CDR3nt: TGTGCCAGCAGTGCGAGTCTGATGGGCACTGAAGCTTTCTTT

d_gene: -
len: 15
j_gene: TRBJ2-6
abundance: many
v_gene: TRBV6-1
CDR3aa: CASKDGVSGANVLTF
CDR3nt: TGTGCCAGCAAAGACGGCGTCTCTGGGGCCAACGTCCTGACTTTC

d_gene: -
len: 14
j_gene: TRBJ2-5
abundance: few
v_gene: TRBV6-2/TRBV6-3
CDR3aa: CASSTRGLVETQYF
CDR3nt: TGTGCCAGCAGTACCCGGGGGCTCGTGGAGACCCAGTACTTC

d_gene: -
len: 16
j_gene: TRBJ2-6
abundance: many
v_gene: TRBV5-4
CDR3aa: CASSTTESSGANVLTF
CDR3nt: TGTGCCAGCAGCACTACAGAGAGCTCTGGGGCCAACGTCCTGACTTTC

d_gene: -
len: 14
j_gene: TRBJ2-7
abundance: few
v_gene: TRBV28
CDR3aa: CASSLPGVTYEQYF
CDR3nt: TGTGCCAGCAGTTTACCGGGGGTCACCTACGAGCAGTACTTC

d_gene: TRBD2
len: 15
j_gene: TRBJ2-1
abundance: many
v_gene: TRBV6-2/TRBV6-3
CDR3aa: CASSYAGLAFLEQFF
CDR3nt: TGTGCCAGCAGTTACGCGGGACTAGCCTTTCTCGAGCAGTTCTTC

d_gene: TRBD2
len: 18
j_gene: TRBJ2-1
abundance: many
v_gene: TRBV4-2
CDR3aa: CASSQKIARESSYNEQFF
CDR3nt: TGTGCCAGCAGCCAAAAAATAGCGCGGGAGAGCTCCTACAATGAGCAGTTCTTC

d_gene: -
len: 13
j_gene: TRBJ2-1
abundance: -
v_gene: TRBV7-9
CDR3aa: CASSLAGNNEQFF
CDR3nt: TGTGCCAGCAGCTTAGCCGGCAACAATGAGCAGTTCTTC

d_gene: TRBD1
len: 15
j_gene: TRBJ2-2
abundance: many
v_gene: TRBV10-3
CDR3aa: CAISESTGANGELFF
CDR3nt: TGTGCCATCAGTGAGTCGACAGGGGCGAACGGGGAGCTGTTTTTT

d_gene: -
len: 13
j_gene: TRBJ1-1
abundance: many
v_gene: TRBV29-1
CDR3aa: CSVDAGLGTEAFF
CDR3nt: TGCAGCGTTGACGCGGGCCTGGGCACTGAAGCTTTCTTT

d_gene: -
len: 12
j_gene: TRBJ1-5
abundance: many
v_gene: TRBV20-1
CDR3aa: CSARAGDQPQHF
CDR3nt: TGCAGTGCTAGAGCAGGGGATCAGCCCCAGCATTTT

d_gene: TRBD1
len: 14
j_gene: TRBJ1-1
abundance: many
v_gene: TRBV28
CDR3aa: CASSLPGGKTEAFF
CDR3nt: TGTGCCAGCAGTTTACCAGGGGGAAAAACTGAAGCTTTCTTT

d_gene: -
len: 14
j_gene: TRBJ2-7
abundance: -
v_gene: TRBV28
CDR3aa: CASSLASSSYEQYF
CDR3nt: TGTGCCAGCAGTTTAGCTAGCAGCTCCTACGAGCAGTACTTC

d_gene: TRBD1
len: 13
j_gene: TRBJ2-1
abundance: many
v_gene: TRBV6-4
CDR3aa: CASSASRGREQFF
CDR3nt: TGTGCCAGCAGTGCAAGCAGGGGGAGAGAGCAGTTCTTC

d_gene: TRBD2
len: 15
j_gene: TRBJ2-3
abundance: many
v_gene: TRBV7-9
CDR3aa: CASSLSGRPTDTQYF
CDR3nt: TGTGCCAGCAGCTTGAGCGGGAGGCCCACAGATACGCAGTATTTT

d_gene: -
len: 12
j_gene: TRBJ1-5
abundance: many
v_gene: TRBV3-1
CDR3aa: CASSSEGQPQHF
CDR3nt: TGTGCCAGCAGTTCGGAAGGTCAGCCCCAGCATTTT

d_gene: -
len: 15
j_gene: TRBJ2-1
abundance: many
v_gene: TRBV7-9
CDR3aa: CASTPDGAGILEQFF
CDR3nt: TGTGCCAGCACCCCGGACGGAGCGGGTATATTAGAGCAGTTCTTC

d_gene: -
len: 14
j_gene: TRBJ2-2
abundance: many
v_gene: TRBV29-1
CDR3aa: CSVENDWLAGELFF
CDR3nt: TGCAGCGTTGAAAATGATTGGTTAGCCGGGGAGCTGTTTTTT

d_gene: -
len: 16
j_gene: TRBJ2-5
abundance: -
v_gene: TRBV28
CDR3aa: CASRTGSAGPDTTQYF
CDR3nt: TGTGCCAGCAGAACCGGGTCGGCGGGGCCCGATACGACCCAGTACTTC

d_gene: -
len: 14
j_gene: TRBJ1-2
abundance: many
v_gene: TRBV5-5
CDR3aa: CASSLERANYGYTF
CDR3nt: TGTGCCAGCAGCTTGGAAAGGGCAAACTATGGCTACACCTTC

d_gene: TRBD1
len: 15
j_gene: TRBJ1-1
abundance: many
v_gene: TRBV5-4
CDR3aa: CASSWGQGANTEAFF
CDR3nt: TGTGCCAGCAGCTGGGGACAGGGGGCGAACACTGAAGCTTTCTTT

d_gene: TRBD2
len: 15
j_gene: TRBJ2-7
abundance: many
v_gene: TRBV5-1
CDR3aa: CASSYGSGGPPVQYF
CDR3nt: TGCGCCAGCAGCTACGGTTCGGGGGGGCCACCCGTGCAGTACTTC

d_gene: -
len: 13
j_gene: TRBJ1-4
abundance: few
v_gene: TRBV5-1
CDR3aa: CASSLDRGEKLFF
CDR3nt: TGCGCCAGCAGCTTGGATCGGGGCGAAAAACTGTTTTTT

d_gene: TRBD2
len: 14
j_gene: TRBJ2-5
abundance: medium-sized
v_gene: TRBV20-1
CDR3aa: CSASLAGEKETQYF
CDR3nt: TGCAGTGCGTCGTTAGCGGGGGAGAAAGAGACCCAGTACTTC

d_gene: TRBD1
len: 15
j_gene: TRBJ2-1
abundance: -
v_gene: TRBV5-1
CDR3aa: CASSPGTGGWVEQFF
CDR3nt: TGCGCCAGCAGCCCCGGGACAGGTGGTTGGGTTGAGCAGTTCTTC

d_gene: -
len: 14
j_gene: TRBJ2-7
abundance: many
v_gene: TRBV5-1
CDR3aa: CASSMDSISYEQYF
CDR3nt: TGCGCCAGCAGCATGGACAGCATTTCCTACGAGCAGTACTTC

d_gene: TRBD2
len: 16
j_gene: TRBJ2-1
abundance: many
v_gene: TRBV11-2
CDR3aa: CASSTRLAGGYNEQFF
CDR3nt: TGTGCCAGCAGCACCCGACTAGCGGGGGGGTACAATGAGCAGTTCTTC

d_gene: -
len: 14
j_gene: TRBJ2-1
abundance: medium-sized
v_gene: TRBV11-3
CDR3aa: CASSLDGSFDEQFF
CDR3nt: TGTGCCAGCAGCTTAGACGGGAGTTTCGATGAGCAGTTCTTC

d_gene: TRBD2
len: 17
j_gene: TRBJ2-1
abundance: -
v_gene: TRBV29-1
CDR3aa: CIVEGLTGGAPYNEQFF
CDR3nt: TGCATCGTTGAGGGACTAACGGGGGGGGCCCCCTACAATGAGCAGTTCTTC

d_gene: -
len: 14
j_gene: TRBJ1-5
abundance: -
v_gene: TRBV10-2
CDR3aa: CASSESGWDRPQHF
CDR3nt: TGCGCCAGCAGTGAGTCGGGTTGGGATCGGCCCCAGCATTTT

d_gene: TRBD1
len: 23
j_gene: TRBJ1-1
abundance: -
v_gene: TRBV3-1
CDR3aa: CASSQVYRTGEWGVFLMNTEALF
CDR3nt: TGTGCCAGCAGCCAAGTGTATCGGACAGGGGAATGGGGGGTATTCCTCATGAACACTGAAGCTCTCTTT

d_gene: -
len: 15
j_gene: TRBJ2-5
abundance: -
v_gene: TRBV19
CDR3aa: CASSMGSEYQETQYF
CDR3nt: TGTGCCAGTAGTATGGGTAGCGAGTACCAAGAGACCCAGTACTTC

d_gene: -
len: 11
j_gene: TRBJ2-3
abundance: -
v_gene: TRBV11-2
CDR3aa: CARSITDTQYF
CDR3nt: TGTGCTCGCAGCATCACAGATACGCAGTATTTT

d_gene: TRBD1
len: 15
j_gene: TRBJ2-7
abundance: many
v_gene: TRBV12-3/TRBV12-4
CDR3aa: CASSKRTGQGHEQYF
CDR3nt: TGTGCCAGCAGTAAAAGAACAGGACAGGGCCACGAGCAGTACTTC

d_gene: -
len: 11
j_gene: TRBJ1-1
abundance: many
v_gene: TRBV30
CDR3aa: CAWIIARGAFF
CDR3nt: TGTGCCTGGATCATCGCTCGTGGGGCTTTCTTT

d_gene: -
len: 14
j_gene: TRBJ1-6
abundance: -
v_gene: TRBV6-2/TRBV6-3
CDR3aa: CASTPSGENSPLHF
CDR3nt: TGTGCCAGCACCCCATCGGGAGAGAATTCACCCCTCCACTTT

d_gene: TRBD2
len: 17
j_gene: TRBJ2-1
abundance: -
v_gene: TRBV7-2
CDR3aa: CASSFASGFITNSEQFF
CDR3nt: TGTGCCAGCAGCTTCGCTAGCGGGTTTATAACCAATAGTGAGCAGTTCTTC

d_gene: TRBD2
len: 17
j_gene: TRBJ2-2
abundance: many
v_gene: TRBV11-2
CDR3aa: CASSLATSGRYTGELFF
CDR3nt: TGTGCCAGCAGCTTAGCGACTAGCGGGAGATACACCGGGGAGCTGTTTTTT

d_gene: TRBD2
len: 16
j_gene: TRBJ2-2
abundance: many
v_gene: TRBV28
CDR3aa: CATRLAGGPNTGELFF
CDR3nt: TGTGCCACCCGACTAGCGGGAGGGCCTAACACCGGGGAGCTGTTTTTT

d_gene: TRBD1
len: 16
j_gene: TRBJ2-3
abundance: many
v_gene: TRBV7-9
CDR3aa: CASSFEVAGGADTQYF
CDR3nt: TGTGCCAGCAGCTTCGAGGTTGCAGGGGGCGCAGATACGCAGTATTTT